A selection of T cell receptor beta chains follows, all from one sample in a study of metastatic and nonmetastatic thyroid tumors. TCRdb re-analyzed the PCR reads through MiXCR. The sample yields approximately 28,000 clones, 15% to 20% seen once. The sequenced sample was blood. These receptors were collected from a female donor with papillary thyroid cancer or a benign thyroid nodule (not recorded which). Some clones in this sample may be carry-over from other donors' samples. The conserved cysteine and the conserved F or W are not part of the CDR3 here.

V gene	J gene	CDR3 protein
TRBV11-3	TRBJ1-3	ASSRRGNSGNTIY
TRBV7-8	TRBJ2-7	ASSTGPMGAYEQY
TRBV18	TRBJ1-1	ASSPSQGNTEAF
TRBV10-3	TRBJ2-7	AIKPRDRVDEQY
TRBV11-3	TRBJ2-2	ASSPGQGFIGELF
TRBV18	TRBJ1-5	ASSPGAYSNQPQH
TRBV7-2	TRBJ1-2	ASSLATASSGYT
TRBV6-2/TRBV6-3	TRBJ1-5	ASSYSAEPQH
TRBV27	TRBJ2-2	ASSFEMRGELF
TRBV10-1	TRBJ2-1	ASSPLAGGNNEQL
TRBV5-1	TRBJ1-1	ASRVGDRNTEAF
TRBV12-3/TRBV12-4	TRBJ1-6	ASSPGQGPYNSPLH
TRBV2	TRBJ1-1	ASSEYRGNTEAF
TRBV29-1	TRBJ1-1	SVVAVMNTEAF
TRBV6-4	TRBJ1-2	ASSERVGSRGYT
TRBV12-3/TRBV12-4	TRBJ2-7	ASSLLAGNYEQY
TRBV11-2	TRBJ2-7	ASSLADVAYEQY
TRBV5-1	TRBJ2-1	ASSFGVAGNEQF
TRBV6-1	TRBJ1-2	ASSETGTNYGYT
TRBV5-1	TRBJ2-5	ASSLAGTFRRETQY
TRBV6-4	TRBJ2-5	ASSEGKADQETQY
TRBV12-3/TRBV12-4	TRBJ1-5	ASSPQWDHSNQPQH
TRBV27	TRBJ1-2	ASSHTGTWQGYT
TRBV20-1	TRBJ2-3	SAPLARTDTQY
TRBV28	TRBJ1-6	ASSSPTGHNSPLH
TRBV19	TRBJ2-2	ASTRRDGGRTGELF
TRBV12-3/TRBV12-4	TRBJ2-5	ASSLGEAETQY
TRBV6-1	TRBJ2-7	ASSDWPTGRYEQY
TRBV19	TRBJ1-2	ASSISGYRADYGYT
TRBV7-2	TRBJ1-2	ASSLGLDRDGYT
TRBV5-1	TRBJ2-2	ASSLGRDAGELF
TRBV18	TRBJ2-2	ASSLRSHRVRGTGELF
TRBV5-1	TRBJ2-3	ASSVQGFADTQY
TRBV18	TRBJ1-5	ASSDQRDSQPQH